This entry is about one T cell receptor beta chain. Its antigen has not been determined. The data were taken from a study of monozygotic twins with inflammatory bowel disease (dated by TCRdb to between 2018 and 2021). About the study as a whole: A total of approximately 30 monozygotic twin pairs were included in the full study, comprising nine German pairs (four IBD-concordant, five IBD-discordant) and 19 IBD-discordant Danish pairs. Each individual had, on average, about 151 000 unique TCRalpha sequences and 181 000 unique TCRbeta sequences available for analysis. The search for disease-associated traits relied mainly on comparing IBD patients with their genetically identical healthy co-twins within discordant pairs.

Libraries came from 5' RACE. The input for every TCR library was around 4,000 ng of total RNA. For each sample, cDNA synthesis with SMARTScribe reverse transcriptase was split into eight separate reactions. During cDNA synthesis, template switching introduced unique molecular identifiers that contained a 6-nucleotide sample barcode. TCRalpha and TCRbeta cDNA was amplified in two nested PCRs of about 16 and 10 cycles, and bead purification was carried out after each PCR. Before amplification, cDNA was treated with uracil DNA-glycosylase and purified using the QIAquick PCR purification kit. The second PCR was the step at which Illumina TruSeq-compatible adapters and sample-specific barcodes were added. TapeStation and Qubit were used to check library quality and concentration, and roughly 5 ng of each library went into the pool. Sequencing of the pooled libraries was done on an Illumina HiSeq2500 single-index Rapid Run using custom sequencing primers and 2 x 100 bp reads. The source study handled its data this way. PCR and sequencing errors were corrected by UMI-based consensus assembly using MiGEC version 1.2.6. MiXCR version 2.1.1 was used to carry out V(D)J alignment, clonotype assembly and CDR3 extraction. To normalise gene usage, clonotype sharing and MAIT/NKT TCR abundance, the analysis used the top 1000, 10 000 and 20 000 clonotypes per sample. After downsampling to 27 000 UMIs, diversity was calculated as the inverse Simpson index using the vegan R package. Paired Mann-Whitney U tests were applied to discordant twin pairs, and Benjamini-Hochberg correction was used for multiple testing. TCRdb reanalyzed the reads, keeping one entry per CDR3 protein sequence and omitting DNA. The V and J calls were determined by TCRdb, not by the authors. This specimen's table enumerates a few hundred thousand distinct CDR3 sequences. The ten biggest clones cover 2.5% to 3% of the sample.

From each donor, an approximately 2.3 ml peripheral blood sample was collected into PAXgene tubes and kept at -80 degrees C. Without T cell sorting, total RNA was isolated from whole blood using the PAXgene blood miRNA kit on an automated QIAcube. Peripheral blood from monozygotic twin pairs who were concordant or discordant for inflammatory bowel disease underwent deep TCRalpha and TCRbeta repertoire profiling using unique molecular barcoding. Smoking habits were recorded for all twin pairs, with individuals classified as current, former or never smokers. Looking up the germline V gene (reference sequence) yields CDR1 LNHDA and CDR2 SQIVND. Measured from the cysteine to the phenylalanine, the CDR3 is 13 residues long. The entry carries no DNA sequence. The study at large found these results: IBD patients shared fewer clonotypes with other individuals than healthy twins did, most markedly in patients showing signs of disease activity. The analysis was unable to tell different T cell subtypes apart. The results gave no support for a single strong signal or clonotype linked to IBD. Measured by the inverse Simpson index, TCRbeta repertoire diversity was lower in IBD patients than in their healthy co-twins. Differing immunosuppressive treatments among patients may have added background noise and inter-individual variability to the repertoires. Repertoire similarity did not differ between concordant and discordant twins, which could be due to limited statistical power.

The sample was blood. This clonotype was sampled from a human donor with ulcerative colitis or Crohn's disease, or a healthy co-twin of an affected twin (not recorded which). The rearranged chain carries TRBV19 and TRBJ1-2; TCRdb outputs TRBD1, but without DNA this stays unchecked. The CDR3 loop reads CASRQGTSYGYTF.